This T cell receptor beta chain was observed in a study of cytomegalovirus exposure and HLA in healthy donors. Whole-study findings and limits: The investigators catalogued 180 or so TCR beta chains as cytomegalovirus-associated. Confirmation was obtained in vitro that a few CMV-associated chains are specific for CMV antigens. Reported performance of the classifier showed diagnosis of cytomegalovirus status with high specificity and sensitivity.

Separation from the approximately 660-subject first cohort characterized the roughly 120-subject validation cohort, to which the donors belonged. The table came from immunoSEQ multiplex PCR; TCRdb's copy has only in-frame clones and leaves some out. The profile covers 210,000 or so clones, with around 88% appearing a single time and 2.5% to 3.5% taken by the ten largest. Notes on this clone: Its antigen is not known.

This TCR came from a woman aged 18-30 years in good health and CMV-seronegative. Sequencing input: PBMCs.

CDR3 in amino acids: CASSVVGSSGTQYF. As DNA, the CDR3 is TGTGCCAGCAGCGTAGTAGGGTCGAGCGGAACGCAGTATTTT. The chain couples TRBV9 to TRBJ2-3; D might be TRBD2 (5 bases). Germline CDR1 and CDR2: SGDLS and YYNGEE. V was pared by 0 bases and J by 9 bases, with 14 bases between. This CDR3 region has 14 residues.